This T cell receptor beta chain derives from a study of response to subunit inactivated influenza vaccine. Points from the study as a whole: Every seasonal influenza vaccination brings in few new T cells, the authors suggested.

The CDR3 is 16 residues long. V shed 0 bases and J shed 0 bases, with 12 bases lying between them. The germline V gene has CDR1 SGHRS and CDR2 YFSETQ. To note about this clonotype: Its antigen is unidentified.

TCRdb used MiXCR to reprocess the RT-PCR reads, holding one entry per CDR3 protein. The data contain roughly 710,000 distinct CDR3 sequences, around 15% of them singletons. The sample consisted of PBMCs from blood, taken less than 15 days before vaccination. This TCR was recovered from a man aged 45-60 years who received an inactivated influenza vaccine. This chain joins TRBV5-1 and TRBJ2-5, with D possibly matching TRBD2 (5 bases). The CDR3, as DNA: TGCGCCAGCAGCTTGGGTGGCCGGAGGTACCAAGAGACCCAGTACTTC. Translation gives CASSLGGRRYQETQYF.